This is a list of T cell receptor beta chains from one sample in a study of T cells in Graves' hyperthyroidism and ophthalmopathy. TCRdb itself ran the multiplex PCR reads through MiXCR, one entry per CDR3 protein. Here the sample spans hundreds of thousands of distinct CDR3 sequences, approximately 15% being singletons. The sequencing input was blood. The receptors were sampled from a woman aged 25-40 years with Graves' hyperthyroidism that later progressed to Graves' ophthalmopathy. CDR3s include the opening cysteine and the closing phenylalanine or tryptophan. D genes are given only for firm matches. Expanded clones get a size class; other rows say once, few or many, or leave the size out.

TRBV10-3	TRBJ2-3	.	many	CAIRNTLTFTDTQYF	TGTGCCATCCGAAACACGTTGACCTTCACAGATACGCAGTATTTT
TRBV11-2	TRBJ1-5	.	few	CASSLATEGNQPQHF	TGTGCCAGCAGCTTAGCGACAGAAGGCAATCAGCCCCAGCATTTT
TRBV5-1	TRBJ2-5	TRBD2	few	CASRLGGRETQYF	TGCGCCAGCAGGCTGGGCGGGAGAGAGACCCAGTACTTC
TRBV5-1	TRBJ2-3	.	few	CASSQGPRETDTQYF	TGCGCCAGCAGCCAGGGCCCCCGAGAGACAGATACGCAGTATTTT
TRBV7-2	TRBJ2-5	TRBD2	many	CASSLVGTSGSETQYF	TGTGCCAGCAGCTTAGTAGGGACTAGCGGGAGTGAGACCCAGTACTTC
TRBV11-3	TRBJ2-7	.	few	CASSLYPVAETYEQYF	TGTGCCAGCAGCTTATACCCTGTGGCGGAGACCTACGAGCAGTACTTC
TRBV3-1	TRBJ2-7	TRBD2	once	CASSQRTSGFPYEQYF	TGTGCCAGCAGCCAGCGGACTAGCGGGTTTCCCTACGAGCAGTACTTC
TRBV14	TRBJ2-3	.	many	CASSQGGVWTDTQYF	TGTGCCAGCAGCCAAGGGGGTGTGTGGACAGATACGCAGTATTTT
TRBV20-1	TRBJ2-5	.	.	CSARDSGPRILYF	TGCAGTGCTAGAGATTCGGGTCCCAGGATTCTGTACTTC
TRBV25-1	TRBJ1-1	.	many	CASSGGVNTEAFF	TGTGCCAGCAGTGGGGGTGTGAACACTGAAGCTTTCTTT
TRBV7-2	TRBJ2-1	.	many	CASSLAGRDNEQFF	TGTGCCAGCAGCTTAGCGGGGCGGGACAATGAGCAGTTCTTC
TRBV20-1	TRBJ2-7	TRBD2	many	CSAPFAGLAASGEQYF	TGCAGTGCTCCTTTCGCGGGACTAGCGGCCTCAGGCGAGCAGTACTTC
TRBV29-1	TRBJ2-3	.	few	CSVNPLPGTDTQYF	TGCAGCGTCAATCCGTTGCCGGGCACAGATACGCAGTATTTT
TRBV11-2	TRBJ1-1	TRBD1	many	CASRSGQGAMDTEAFF	TGTGCCAGCAGATCGGGACAGGGGGCAATGGACACTGAAGCTTTCTTT
TRBV20-1	TRBJ2-3	.	few	CSAAGGSNSDTQYF	TGCAGTGCAGCAGGAGGATCAAACTCAGATACGCAGTATTTT
TRBV10-1	TRBJ2-1	.	few	CASSRGLEEQFF	TGCGCCAGCAGCCGAGGGCTAGAAGAGCAGTTCTTC
TRBV30	TRBJ2-7	.	many	CAWSVWRGLHEQYF	TGTGCCTGGAGTGTTTGGAGGGGGCTACACGAGCAGTACTTC
TRBV27	TRBJ2-7	.	.	CASSSISGHFSYGQYF	TGTGCCAGCAGTTCGATCTCGGGACACTTCTCCTACGGGCAGTACTTC
TRBV5-1	TRBJ1-2	.	few	CASSLGATAYGYTF	TGCGCCAGCAGCTTGGGGGCGACAGCTTATGGCTACACCTTC
TRBV11-3	TRBJ2-1	.	.	CASTVPYRNKQFF	TGTGCCAGCACCGTACCATATAGGAATAAGCAGTTCTTC
TRBV6-1	TRBJ1-1	TRBD1	many	CASNYGTGVVDTEAFF	TGTGCCAGCAACTATGGGACAGGGGTGGTCGACACTGAAGCTTTCTTT
TRBV27	TRBJ1-1	.	many	CASSFRTHNTEAFF	TGTGCCAGCAGTTTCCGCACCCATAACACTGAAGCTTTCTTT
TRBV30	TRBJ1-5	.	many	CAWKEGGNQPQHF	TGTGCCTGGAAGGAGGGTGGCAATCAGCCCCAGCATTTT
TRBV11-2	TRBJ2-1	TRBD2	few	CASSSFPPSGRYNEQFF	TGTGCCAGCAGCTCCTTCCCCCCTAGCGGGAGATACAATGAGCAGTTCTTC
TRBV10-3	TRBJ2-2	.	many	CAISEGPRGNTGELFF	TGTGCCATCAGTGAGGGTCCCAGGGGGAACACCGGGGAGCTGTTTTTT
TRBV19	TRBJ1-4	TRBD1	many	CASSAMGTGGEKLFF	TGTGCCAGTAGTGCTATGGGGACAGGGGGAGAAAAACTGTTTTTT
TRBV20-1	TRBJ1-1	TRBD1	many	CSARAQGAIRSEAFF	TGCAGTGCTAGAGCACAGGGGGCGATTCGGTCTGAAGCTTTCTTT
TRBV9	TRBJ2-7	TRBD1	few	CASSAPGTDASYEQYF	TGTGCCAGCAGCGCACCCGGGACAGATGCCTCCTACGAGCAGTACTTC
TRBV6-1	TRBJ1-5	.	many	CASSVAQGANQPQHF	TGTGCCAGCAGCGTCGCGCAAGGGGCTAATCAGCCCCAGCATTTT
TRBV7-9	TRBJ1-1	TRBD1	.	CASSLGGQGEAFF	TGTGCCAGCAGCTTAGGGGGACAGGGGGAAGCTTTCTTT
TRBV7-9	TRBJ2-1	.	few	CASSFGTGNLGNEQFF	TGTGCCAGCAGCTTCGGGACGGGGAATCTAGGAAATGAGCAGTTCTTC
TRBV20-1	TRBJ1-5	TRBD1	.	CSARGGTGDNQPQHF	TGCAGTGCTAGAGGGGGGACAGGAGACAATCAGCCCCAGCATTTT
TRBV9	TRBJ2-1	TRBD1	.	CASSAQRQGEGEQFF	TGTGCCAGCAGCGCCCAACGACAGGGGGAGGGTGAGCAGTTCTTC
TRBV14	TRBJ2-3	TRBD2	many	CASSQGGSASDTQYF	TGTGCCAGCAGCCAGGGCGGGAGTGCTTCAGATACGCAGTATTTT
TRBV4-1	TRBJ2-6	.	.	CASRDPVYSGANVLTF	TGCGCCAGCCGGGACCCGGTCTACTCTGGGGCCAACGTCCTGACTTTC
TRBV29-1	TRBJ2-5	.	few	CSVGRSLAATYQETRYF	TGCAGCGTTGGCCGATCCTTAGCGGCAACGTACCAAGAGACCCGGTACTTC
TRBV15	TRBJ2-7	.	few	CATSRDLSGTLGYEQYF	TGTGCCACCAGCAGAGATCTTTCCGGGACGCTAGGATACGAGCAGTACTTC
TRBV2	TRBJ2-3	TRBD2	many	CASSDELGLAGRETQYF	TGTGCCAGCAGTGATGAATTAGGACTAGCGGGACGAGAAACGCAGTATTTT
TRBV12-5	TRBJ2-1	.	many	CASGLAGHGDEQFF	TGTGCTAGTGGTCTGGCAGGACACGGCGATGAGCAGTTCTTC
TRBV27	TRBJ2-3	.	many	CASSLFIGDTDTQYF	TGTGCCAGCAGTTTATTCATCGGGGACACAGATACGCAGTATTTT
TRBV12-3/TRBV12-4	TRBJ1-2	.	many	CASSADRDYGYTF	TGTGCCAGCAGTGCAGACCGGGACTATGGCTACACCTTC
TRBV9	TRBJ1-2	.	many	CASSPSEGDGYTF	TGTGCCAGCAGTCCCTCCGAAGGGGATGGCTACACCTTC